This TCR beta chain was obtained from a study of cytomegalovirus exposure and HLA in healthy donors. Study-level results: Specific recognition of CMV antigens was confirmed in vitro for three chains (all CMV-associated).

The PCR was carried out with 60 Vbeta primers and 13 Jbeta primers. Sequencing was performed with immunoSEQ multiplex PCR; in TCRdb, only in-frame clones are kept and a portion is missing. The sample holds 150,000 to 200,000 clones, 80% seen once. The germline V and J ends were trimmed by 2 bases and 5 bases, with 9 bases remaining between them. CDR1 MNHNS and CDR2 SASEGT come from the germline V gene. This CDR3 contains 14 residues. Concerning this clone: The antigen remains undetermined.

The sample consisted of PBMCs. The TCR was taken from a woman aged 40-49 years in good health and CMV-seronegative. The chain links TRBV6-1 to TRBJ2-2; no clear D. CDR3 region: CASSEQVGTGELFF. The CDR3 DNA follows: TGTGCCAGCAGTGAACAGGTTGGGACCGGGGAGCTGTTTTTT.